This is a list of T cell receptor beta chains from one sample in a study of identical twins. TCRdb reprocessed the 5' RACE reads with MiXCR, giving one entry per CDR3 protein. The sample holds about 330,000 distinct CDR3 sequences; approximately 13% are singletons and the top ten take around 7.2%. This same sample was also part of a study on yellow fever vaccine responses in identical twins.

The sequenced sample was CD8+ T cells sorted from blood. These receptors all come from a woman aged 18-29 years in good health. The CDR3 runs from the conserved cysteine through the conserved F or W. A D gene is named only where the DNA matches it firmly. Clone size appears in some rows only: once, few, many, or a class for an expanded clone.

TRBV5-1	TRBJ1-5	.	many	TGCGCCAGCAGCTTTCGGCCAGGGAGTCAGCCCCAGCATTTT	CASSFRPGSQPQHF
TRBV7-6	TRBJ2-5	.	.	TGTGCCAGCAGCTTAGCACAGTCCTCGAAGGAGACCCAGTACTTC	CASSLAQSSKETQYF
TRBV5-1	TRBJ1-1	.	.	TGCGCCAGCAGCTTGGGGGCAGGGCGGGACGCTTTCTTT	CASSLGAGRDAFF
TRBV20-1	TRBJ2-1	TRBD2	.	TGCAGTGCTCCTCTGGGACTAGCGGTCTACAATGAGCAGTTCTTC	CSAPLGLAVYNEQFF
TRBV20-1	TRBJ1-2	.	.	TGCAGTGCTAGAGATCTCGGGGGGGAGAACTATGGCTACACCTTC	CSARDLGGENYGYTF
TRBV10-2	TRBJ2-3	TRBD2	.	TGCGCCAGCAGCAAGCGGGGGGGCGGAGATACGCAGTATTTT	CASSKRGGGDTQYF
TRBV7-8	TRBJ1-2	.	few	TGTGCCAGCAGCTTAGGATCGGCAGGGAATGTCGGCTATGGCTACACCTTC	CASSLGSAGNVGYGYTF
TRBV7-9	TRBJ1-4	.	few	TGTGCCAGCAGCTTAGGGACCGAGGAAAAACTGTTTTTT	CASSLGTEEKLFF
TRBV28	TRBJ1-4	.	few	TGTGCCAGTCATCCGGTGAATGGTAATGAAAAACTGTTTTTT	CASHPVNGNEKLFF
TRBV7-9	TRBJ1-4	.	few	TGTGCCAGTAGGAACGGAGACTTATCAAATGAAAAACTGTTTTTT	CASRNGDLSNEKLFF
TRBV12-3/TRBV12-4	TRBJ2-6	TRBD1	.	TGTGCCAGCAATGATCCGGGACAGGGGCCCAGCGTCCTGACTTTC	CASNDPGQGPSVLTF
TRBV2	TRBJ2-2	.	few	TGTGCCAGCATATGGCAGGGAACCGGGGAGCTGTTTTTT	CASIWQGTGELFF
TRBV9	TRBJ1-5	.	few	TGTGCCAGCAGCGTAGGGGTTTCAAATCAGCCCCAGCATTTT	CASSVGVSNQPQHF
TRBV9	TRBJ1-1	.	few	TGTGCCAGCAGCGTAGACGGAACCAGCGAGGCTTTCTTT	CASSVDGTSEAFF
TRBV5-5	TRBJ2-2	.	many	TGTGCCAGCAGCTCGCTCTACAAGGGTATCGACACCGGGGAGCTGTTTTTT	CASSSLYKGIDTGELFF
TRBV2	TRBJ2-1	TRBD1	few	TGTGCCAGCAGCTACAAGACAGGGCCATACAATGAGCAGTTCTTC	CASSYKTGPYNEQFF
TRBV6-4	TRBJ2-3	TRBD2	many	TGTGCCAGCAGTGACGGTACTAGCGGGGGCCCAGATACGCAGTATTTT	CASSDGTSGGPDTQYF
TRBV5-6	TRBJ2-1	TRBD2	.	TGTGCCAGCAGCGCGCGGGGGACGGGGTACAATGAGCAGTTCTTC	CASSARGTGYNEQFF
TRBV6-5	TRBJ2-1	TRBD1	many	TGTGCCAGCAGTTACAACAGGGGCCTTTACAATGAGCAGTTCTTC	CASSYNRGLYNEQFF
TRBV12-3/TRBV12-4	TRBJ2-3	.	.	TGTGCCAGCAGCCACGATGCAGATACGCAGTATTTT	CASSHDADTQYF
TRBV7-6	TRBJ2-7	.	.	TGTGCCAGCAGCTTAGGTGTGAAAGGGCTAGTCTTATACGAGCAGTACTTC	CASSLGVKGLVLYEQYF
TRBV6-2/TRBV6-3	TRBJ2-7	.	.	TGTGCCAGCAGTTACGGAGTATCGGTTGAGCAGTACTTC	CASSYGVSVEQYF
TRBV28	TRBJ2-7	.	.	TGTGCCAGCAGTTTCAAGGAGGGGCGAAACGAGCAGTACTTC	CASSFKEGRNEQYF
TRBV6-1	TRBJ2-2	.	.	TGTGCCAGCAGCCAAGAACCGGGAATCACCGGGGAGCTGTTTTTT	CASSQEPGITGELFF
TRBV20-1	TRBJ2-5	.	.	TGCAGTGCTAGAGATCGTCCAGATACCTACCAAGAGACCCAGTACTTC	CSARDRPDTYQETQYF
TRBV4-1	TRBJ2-7	.	.	TGCGCCAGCAGCCAAGTCGGTGTTGCGGGATACGAGCAGTACTTC	CASSQVGVAGYEQYF
TRBV20-1	TRBJ1-1	.	many	TGCAGTGCCAGATGGGGCACTGAAGCTTTCTTT	CSARWGTEAFF
TRBV4-1	TRBJ1-1	.	many	TGCGCCAGCAGCCAAGCCGGGGACGGGAACACTGAAGCTTTCTTT	CASSQAGDGNTEAFF
TRBV12-3/TRBV12-4	TRBJ1-5	.	many	TGTGCCAGCACCAGGGAAAATCAGCCCCAGCATTTT	CASTRENQPQHF
TRBV6-1	TRBJ1-5	TRBD1	few	TGTGCCAGCAGCCCAAACACGGGACAGGTCTATAGCAATCAGCCCCAGCATTTT	CASSPNTGQVYSNQPQHF
TRBV12-3/TRBV12-4	TRBJ2-5	.	.	TGTGCCAGCAACTCGGGGTCCGAGACCCAGTACTTC	CASNSGSETQYF
TRBV28	TRBJ2-1	.	many	TGTGCCAGCAGTCAAGGGCCGAGAGTGCCCAACAATGAGCAGTTCTTC	CASSQGPRVPNNEQFF
TRBV5-6	TRBJ2-3	TRBD2	.	TGTGCCAGCAGCTTGGCCAGCGGGGTTAGCACAGATACGCAGTATTTT	CASSLASGVSTDTQYF
TRBV6-5	TRBJ2-6	.	.	TGTGCCAGCAGTTCCGGGATCTCTGGGGCCAACGTCCTGACTTTC	CASSSGISGANVLTF
TRBV7-9	TRBJ2-1	.	few	TGTGCCAGCAGCTCTGACAATTTGGGCTACAATGAGCAGTTCTTC	CASSSDNLGYNEQFF
TRBV4-1	TRBJ2-3	.	few	TGCGCCAGCAGCCAACATACTACAGATACGCAGTATTTT	CASSQHTTDTQYF
TRBV13	TRBJ1-1	.	.	TGTGCCAGCAGCTTTCCACAGGGTGTTGGTACTGAAGCTTTCTTT	CASSFPQGVGTEAFF
TRBV27	TRBJ2-3	.	.	TGTGCCAGCAGTTTATCGTGGCTTAGGGGAGGCACAGATACGCAGTATTTT	CASSLSWLRGGTDTQYF
TRBV29-1	TRBJ2-7	TRBD1	many	TGCAGCGTTGAAAGTTCGACAGGGGGGTCCAACGAGCAGTACTTC	CSVESSTGGSNEQYF
TRBV9	TRBJ2-7	.	many	TGTGCCAGCAGCTTGGGGACTGGGACCTACGAGCAGTACTTC	CASSLGTGTYEQYF
TRBV27	TRBJ2-5	TRBD2	.	TGTGCCAGCAGTCCAGGCCCTCGCCTAGCGGGAGCGGAGGAGACCCAGTACTTC	CASSPGPRLAGAEETQYF
TRBV29-1	TRBJ2-4	.	.	TGCAGCGTTGAACTGGACATTCAGTACTTC	CSVELDIQYF
TRBV12-3/TRBV12-4	TRBJ2-3	.	many	TGTGCCAGCAGTTTAACTATTTCAGATACGCAGTATTTT	CASSLTISDTQYF
TRBV13	TRBJ2-2	.	many	TGTGCCAGCAGCGGAAGCGCCGGGGGCACCGGGGAGCTGTTTTTT	CASSGSAGGTGELFF
TRBV6-2/TRBV6-3	TRBJ2-1	.	.	TGTGCCAGCAGTTACATTCTTGTGGTACAGGGCGACAATGAGCAGTTCTTC	CASSYILVVQGDNEQFF
TRBV7-9	TRBJ1-2	TRBD1	many	TGTGCCAGCAGTTTAACAGGGGTAGACGGCTACACCTTC	CASSLTGVDGYTF
TRBV2	TRBJ2-1	TRBD2	.	TGTGCCTTCTGTTACGGGACTAGCGGGAGCCCCACCTACAATGAGCAGTTCTTC	CAFCYGTSGSPTYNEQFF
TRBV20-1	TRBJ2-1	TRBD2	many	TGCAGTATACTCCATGTGGGTAGCGGGAGAACCAATGAGCAGTTCTTC	CSILHVGSGRTNEQFF
TRBV6-1	TRBJ1-1	.	few	TGTGCCAGTCTCAAGGCCCTTCCCATGAACACTGAAGCTTTCTTT	CASLKALPMNTEAFF
TRBV7-3	TRBJ1-6	.	once	TGTGCCAGCAGCCGATCGGGGGAGGATAATTCACCCCTCCACTTT	CASSRSGEDNSPLHF
TRBV20-1	TRBJ2-1	TRBD1	.	TGCAGTGCCCCGGGACAGGATTCCTACAATGAGCAGTTCTTC	CSAPGQDSYNEQFF
TRBV29-1	TRBJ2-7	TRBD1	.	TGCAGCGTTACAACAGGGGGGGAGCAGTACTTC	CSVTTGGEQYF
TRBV28	TRBJ2-5	.	few	TGTGCCAGCAGTTCCCCTCTTTCACTCCAAGAGACCCAGTACTTC	CASSSPLSLQETQYF
TRBV9	TRBJ1-2	TRBD1	few	TGTGCCAGCAGCGGCGTCGACAGGGACTATGGCTACACCTTC	CASSGVDRDYGYTF
TRBV29-1	TRBJ2-2	.	many	TGCAGCGTTGCGGGGAGCTGGGGGCAGACCGGGGAGCTGTTTTTT	CSVAGSWGQTGELFF